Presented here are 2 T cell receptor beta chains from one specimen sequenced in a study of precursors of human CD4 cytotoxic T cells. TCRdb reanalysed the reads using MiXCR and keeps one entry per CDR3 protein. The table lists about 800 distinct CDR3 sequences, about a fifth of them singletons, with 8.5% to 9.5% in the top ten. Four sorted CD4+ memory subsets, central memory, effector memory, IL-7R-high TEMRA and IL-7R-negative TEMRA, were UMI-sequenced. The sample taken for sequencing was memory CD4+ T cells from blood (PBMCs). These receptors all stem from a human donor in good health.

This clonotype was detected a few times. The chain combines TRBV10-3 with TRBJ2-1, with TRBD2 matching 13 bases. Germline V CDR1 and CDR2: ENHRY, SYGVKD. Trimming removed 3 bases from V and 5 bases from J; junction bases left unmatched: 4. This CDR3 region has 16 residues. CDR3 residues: CAISETGTSGNNEQFF. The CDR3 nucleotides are TGTGCCATCAGTGAAACCGGGACTAGCGGGAACAATGAGCAGTTCTTC.

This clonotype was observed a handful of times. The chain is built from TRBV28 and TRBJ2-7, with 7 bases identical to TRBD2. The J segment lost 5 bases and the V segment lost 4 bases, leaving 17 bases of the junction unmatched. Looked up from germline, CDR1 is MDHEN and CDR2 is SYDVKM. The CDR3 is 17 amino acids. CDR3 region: CASSSAAVGEGIHEQYF. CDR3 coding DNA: TGTGCCAGCAGTTCGGCCGCCGTGGGGGAGGGCATCCACGAGCAGTACTTC.